The 15 T cell receptor beta chains listed next were all sequenced from one sample in a study of T-cell memory formation after mild COVID-19. From the 5' RACE reads, TCRdb called clonotypes with MiXCR, one entry per CDR3 protein. The table records roughly 580,000 distinct CDR3 sequences, roughly 18% of them present only once. Sequenced material: PBMCs or a T cell subset sorted from them (not recorded which). The source is an adult woman who had mild COVID-19 (a few samples of this study predate the infection). Cell type and time point are not known.

This chain uses TRBV5-6 with TRBJ1-6, with a possible D match to TRBD1 (5 bases). Germline lookup yields CDR1 SGHDT and CDR2 YYEEEE. This CDR3 spans 14 amino acids. V dropped 0 bases and J dropped 9 bases, with 10 bases sitting between them. In nucleotides, the CDR3 is TGTGCCAGCAGCTTGGGGCAGGGACGTTCACCCCTCCACTTT. Translated, it gives CASSLGQGRSPLHF. Looking up the rest from reference TRBV5-6 and TRBJ1-6 gives the full variable domain: DAGVTQSPTHLIKTRGQQVTLRCSPKSGHDTVSWYQQALGQGPQFIFQYYEEEERQRGNFPDRFSGHQFPNYSSELNVNALLLGDSALYLCASSLGQGRSPLHFGNGTRLTVT.

The CDR3 DNA reads as TGTGCCAGCAGCCAAGATCAAGTGGAGGTAAACCCGAATTCACCCCTCCACTTT. This codes for CASSQDQVEVNPNSPLHF. V gene TRBV3-1 combines with J gene TRBJ1-6, with D unclear. CDR3 size: 18 residues. Germline V gives CDR1 LGHDT, CDR2 YNNKEL (reference sequence). Deletions cut 0 bases from V and 7 bases from J, with 19 bases between. Complete variable domain (other parts from reference TRBV3-1 and TRBJ1-6): DTAVSQTPKYLVTQMGNDKSIKCEQNLGHDTMYWYKQDSKKFLKIMFSYNNKELIINETVPNRFSPKSPDKAHLNLHINSLELGDSAVYFCASSQDQVEVNPNSPLHFGNGTRLTVT.

The genes are TRBV3-1 and TRBJ2-7, with 7 bases fitting TRBD2. Germline loops: CDR1 LGHDT, CDR2 YNNKEL (reference sequence). This CDR3 region has 13 residues. With 6 bases clipped from V and 6 bases from J, the junction kept 8 bases outside the gene matches. The CDR3 region has the DNA TGTGCCAGCAGTCCCTTCGGGAGGAGCGAGCAGTACTTC. Protein product: CASSPFGRSEQYF.

In this sample, this clonotype turned up a few times. This chain connects TRBV5-6 to TRBJ2-7; no clear D gene. V was clipped by 4 bases and J by 2 bases, with 16 bases between them. The CDR3 length is 15 residues. CDR1 is SGHDT, CDR2 YYEEEE, per germline. In DNA, the CDR3 is TGTGCCAGCAGCGCGGACCCCGACCGTCCCTACGAGCAGTACTTC. Residues: CASSADPDRPYEQYF. The entire variable domain, with the rest obtained from reference TRBV5-6 and TRBJ2-7, is as follows: DAGVTQSPTHLIKTRGQQVTLRCSPKSGHDTVSWYQQALGQGPQFIFQYYEEEERQRGNFPDRFSGHQFPNYSSELNVNALLLGDSALYLCASSADPDRPYEQYFGPGTRLTVT.

This clonotype showed up just a few times. This chain connects TRBV7-2 to TRBJ2-1; the D is unclear. Between the trimmed V and J ends, which lost 7 bases and 7 bases, there was a span of 17 bases. The length of the CDR3 is 14 residues. CDR1 and CDR2 from the germline V gene are SGHTA and FQGNSA. CDR3 loop: CASTRWTIGNEQFF. CDR3 DNA: TGTGCCAGCACCCGTTGGACGATCGGGAATGAGCAGTTCTTC.

This clonotype was detected a few times. The chain recombines TRBV10-3 with TRBJ2-1, with D possibly matching TRBD1 (7 bases). The CDR3 is made up of 22 amino acids. Germline lookup yields CDR1 ENHRY and CDR2 SYGVKD. Trimming cost V 0 bases and J 1 base, with 28 bases left between them. The CDR3: CAISESTGRRDSPAGSYNEQFF. The DNA for the CDR3 is TGTGCCATCAGTGAGTCGACCGGACGGCGGGACAGTCCGGCGGGGTCCTACAATGAGCAGTTCTTC.

The V and J genes are TRBV6-5 and TRBJ1-2; 8 nucleotides align to TRBD1. CDR3 length equals 16 residues. Germline V CDR1 and CDR2: MNHEY, SVGAGI. V shed 4 bases and J 5 bases; nucleotides not matched to a gene: 12. The CDR3 nucleotides read TGTGCCAGCAGTTCCCCCCCCGGGACAGGCCCGTATGGCTACACCTTC. The encoded protein is CASSSPPGTGPYGYTF.

This rearrangement joins TRBV7-9 to TRBJ2-7, with no clear D. V shed 5 bases and J shed 0 bases, with 14 bases lying between them. Germline CDR1 reads SEHNR; CDR2 reads FQNEAQ (reference sequence). This CDR3 contains 15 residues. The CDR3 reads CASSVHSSSSYEQYF. CDR3 bases: TGTGCCAGCAGCGTGCACAGTTCTAGCTCCTACGAGCAGTACTTC.

This clonotype was seen repeatedly, ten times or more. V is TRBV5-1 and J is TRBJ2-3, with D tentatively TRBD1 (8 bases). The V end was cut by 4 bases, the J end by 6 bases, with 15 bases between. The CDR3 covers 14 residues. Per the germline V gene, CDR1 is SGHRS and CDR2 is YFSETQ. CDR3 region: CASSRTGRDDTQYF. DNA for the CDR3: TGCGCCAGCAGCCGGACAGGGAGGGATGATACGCAGTATTTT.

The chain links TRBV25-1 to TRBJ2-5; D unresolved. The V gene's germline CDR1 is MGHDK and CDR2 SYGVNS. The CDR3 loop spans 15 amino acids. The germline V and J ends were trimmed by 0 bases and 4 bases, with 12 bases remaining between them. As DNA, the CDR3 is TGTGCCAGCAGTGAATATAGTGGCCCCACAGAGACCCAGTACTTC. It yields the protein CASSEYSGPTETQYF. Drawing the rest from reference TRBV25-1 and TRBJ2-5, the complete variable domain is EADIYQTPRYLVIGTGKKITLECSQTMGHDKMYWYQQDPGMELHLIHYSYGVNSTEKGDLSSESTVSRIRTEHFPLTLESARPSHTSQYLCASSEYSGPTETQYFGPGTRLLVL.

The rearrangement links TRBV29-1 to TRBJ1-5; D not resolved. This CDR3 comprises 12 residues. The V gene's germline CDR1 is SQVTM and CDR2 ANQGSEA. Deletions cut 6 bases from V and 9 bases from J, with 15 bases between. The CDR3 DNA reads as TGCAGCGTCACGTTCACGGGAGGGCCCCAGCATTTT. Translated, it gives CSVTFTGGPQHF. Full variable domain (outside the CDR3, taken from reference TRBV29-1 and TRBJ1-5): SAVISQKPSRDICQRGTSLTIQCQVDSQVTMMFWYRQQPGQSLTLIATANQGSEATYESGFVIDKFPISRPNLTFSTLTVSNMSPEDSSIYLCSVTFTGGPQHFGDGTRLSIL.

The chain employs TRBV4-1 and TRBJ1-1; no clear D. The V end was cut by 2 bases, the J end by 2 bases, with 12 bases between. Germline CDR1 reads MGHRA; CDR2 reads YSYEKL. The CDR3 extends over 15 amino acids. CDR3 sequence: CASSQSLSLNTEAFF. CDR3 nucleotides: TGCGCCAGCAGCCAATCCCTCAGCCTCAACACTGAAGCTTTCTTT.

CDR3 bases: TGCAGTGCTGGGACAGGGCCCGGGGAGCTGTTTTTT. This translates into CSAGTGPGELFF. The chain joins TRBV20-1 to TRBJ2-2; 9 bases fit TRBD1. Trimming took 5 bases from V and 6 from J; bases not matched to a gene: 1. This CDR3 spans 12 amino acids. Germline CDR1 is DFQATT and CDR2 is SNEGSKA (reference sequence).

The chain links TRBV18 to TRBJ2-3; no clear D gene. Trimming left V 3 bases short and J 6 bases short, with 16 bases between. The CDR3 length is 15 residues. In germline, CDR1 is KGHSH, CDR2 LQKENI. The CDR3 nucleotides are TGTGCCAGCTCACCTGGCGCCGCCCTCGGTGATACGCAGTATTTT. Its translation: CASSPGAALGDTQYF.

This clonotype has just a few counts. The CDR3 nucleotides are TGTGCCAGCAGTCTAATACAGGGTGGGATTCAGTACTTC. Its protein is CASSLIQGGIQYF. The chain recombines TRBV7-8 with TRBJ2-4, with D possibly TRBD1 on 6 matching bases. The CDR3 has 13 amino acids. V was pared by 6 bases and J by 10 bases, with 16 bases between. The V gene's germline CDR1 is SGHVS and CDR2 FQNEAQ.